A single sample is the source of the 10 T cell receptor beta chains below, sequenced in a study of blood T cell repertoires in COVID-19. Sequencing was performed with immunoSEQ multiplex PCR; in TCRdb, only in-frame clones are kept and a portion is missing. The sample lists 450,000 or so clones, about 87% occurring once. The sample was peripheral blood. Every receptor here comes from a man younger than 35 with COVID-19, enrolled during active disease.

This chain connects TRBV5-1 to TRBJ2-7; 10 nucleotides match TRBD1. V gave up 4 bases and J gave up 4 bases; unmatched junction bases: 14. CDR1 SGHRS and CDR2 YFSETQ come from the germline V gene. This CDR3 has 17 amino acids. The CDR3 loop reads CASSQTGTGARAYEQYF. In DNA form, the CDR3 reads TGCGCCAGCAGCCAAACCGGGACAGGGGCTAGGGCGTACGAGCAGTACTTC.

The V gene is TRBV19, the J gene TRBJ2-1; 11 bases line up with TRBD2. The J segment lost 9 bases and the V segment lost 5 bases, leaving 6 bases of the junction unmatched. The CDR3 covers 14 residues. CDR1 is LNHDA and CDR2 is SQIVND in the germline V gene (reference sequence). DNA of the CDR3: TGTGCCAGTAGTTTAGCGGGAGGGCCTAGTGAGCAGTTCTTC. Translated, it gives CASSLAGGPSEQFF.

This chain links TRBV5-5 with TRBJ1-1, with a weak D call TRBD1 (5 bases). Germline-derived CDR1 and CDR2 are SGHKS and YYEKEE (reference sequence). This CDR3 has 14 residues. V was clipped by 2 bases and J by 3 bases, with 11 bases between them. CDR3 DNA: TGTGCCAGCAGCTTCTCCCCCAGGGACACTGAAGCTTTCTTT. Translation: CASSFSPRDTEAFF.

The rearrangement links TRBV5-5 to TRBJ2-5; D not certain. CDR1 and CDR2 from the germline V gene are SGHKS and YYEKEE (reference sequence). This CDR3 has 13 residues. The V and J ends lost 1 base and 3 bases respectively, with 7 bases between them. CDR3 sequence reads: CASSLSREETQYF. DNA of the CDR3: TGTGCCAGCAGCTTGTCACGAGAAGAGACCCAGTACTTC.

The CDR3 region has the DNA TGTGCCAGCAGCGTAGGGACAGTCAATGAGCAGTTCTTC. As protein: CASSVGTVNEQFF. The chain joins TRBV9 to TRBJ2-1, with a tentative D call TRBD1 (6 bases). Germline V gene lookup returns CDR1 SGDLS and CDR2 YYNGEE. Trimming cost V 0 bases and J 6 bases, with 7 bases left between them. This CDR3 spans 13 amino acids.

This clone was detected once. V usage is TRBV18 and J usage is TRBJ1-1; perhaps TRBD1 as D (5 bases). The CDR3 length is 14 residues. V gave up 2 bases and J gave up 6 bases, with 13 bases separating them. CDR1 is KGHSH, CDR2 LQKENI, per germline. The CDR3 DNA sequence: TGTGCCAGCTCACCAGTACAGGTTATCGCTGAAGCTTTCTTT. Amino acids: CASSPVQVIAEAFF.

The chain links TRBV5-4 to TRBJ2-1; D is unclear. The CDR3 is 16 residues long. The V gene lost 4 bases and the J gene lost 7 bases, with 21 bases spanning the gap. Germline CDR1 is SGHNT and CDR2 is YYREEE (reference sequence). CDR3 residues: CASSLGKTRSVNEQFF. Here the CDR3 DNA reads TGTGCCAGCAGCCTTGGCAAGACACGAAGTGTAAATGAGCAGTTCTTC.

The V gene is TRBV5-1, the J gene TRBJ2-1; TRBD1 might be the D (6 bases). Germline assignment: CDR1 SGHRS and CDR2 YFSETQ. Trimming took 3 bases from V and 8 from J, leaving 9 bases between them. This CDR3 is 12 amino acids long. For the CDR3, the DNA is TGCGCCAGCAGCTCCAGGGGAGATGAGCAGTTCTTC. Translating it yields CASSSRGDEQFF.

The V gene is TRBV9, the J gene TRBJ2-5, with 8 nucleotides matching TRBD1. V lost 2 bases to trimming and J lost 5 bases; unmatched junction nucleotides: 8. In germline, CDR1 is SGDLS, CDR2 YYNGEE. The CDR3 covers 15 residues. The CDR3 DNA follows: TGTGCCAGCAGCGTTGGACAGGGTCAACTGGAGACCCAGTACTTC. It specifies CASSVGQGQLETQYF.

The chain combines TRBV6-5 with TRBJ2-7; D uncertain. CDR3 length: 13 amino acids. The V end was cut by 5 bases, the J end by 1 base, with 9 bases between. The germline V gene has CDR1 MNHEY and CDR2 SVGAGI. The DNA of the CDR3 is TGTGCCAGCAGTCGTGAGATTTCCTACGAGCAGTACTTC. This codes for CASSREISYEQYF.